A single sample is the source of the 16 T cell receptor beta chains below, sequenced in a study of T-cell memory formation after mild COVID-19. Each CDR3 protein gets one entry after TCRdb re-called the 5' RACE reads with MiXCR. This table has 450,000 or so distinct CDR3 sequences, 20% appearing once. Material: PBMCs or a T cell subset sorted from them (not recorded which). All receptors come from an adult woman who had mild COVID-19 (a few samples of this study predate the infection). Cell type and time point are not known.

This chain's CDR3 is CASSSGDRPNNEQFF. The CDR3 DNA is TGTGCCAGCAGCTCGGGGGACAGACCTAACAATGAGCAGTTCTTC. The chain uses TRBV9 and TRBJ2-1, with a possible D match to TRBD1 (7 bases). The CDR3 loop spans 15 amino acids. V was trimmed by 4 bases and J by 5 bases, leaving 16 bases between them. CDR1 and CDR2 (germline): SGDLS, YYNGEE.

The CDR3 DNA reads as TGTGCCACCAGTGATTCGATGGTTTCTGAAGCTTTCTTT. Protein: CATSDSMVSEAFF. The chain has TRBV24-1 and TRBJ1-1; unclear D gene. V was cut by 2 bases and J by 6 bases, with 9 bases left in between. There are 13 residues in the CDR3. Germline lookup yields CDR1 KGHDR and CDR2 SFDVKD.

The chain is built from TRBV24-1 and TRBJ2-5, with a possible D match to TRBD1 (5 bases). V was trimmed by 4 bases and J by 0 bases, leaving 17 bases between them. The CDR3 length is 17 residues. Per the germline V gene, CDR1 is KGHDR and CDR2 is SFDVKD. This chain's CDR3 is CATSDSTGPRDQETQYF. CDR3 in DNA: TGTGCCACCAGTGACTCGACCGGGCCCAGGGACCAAGAGACCCAGTACTTC.

The rearrangement joins TRBV11-2 to TRBJ2-7; maybe TRBD2 (6 bases). Germline values: CDR1 SGHAT, CDR2 FQNNGV. Trimming cost V 5 bases and J 1 base, with 12 bases left between them. The CDR3 sequence is 14 residues long. The CDR3 DNA reads TGTGCCAGCAGCCCCGGGCTAGCGTCCTACGAGCAGTACTTC. Protein: CASSPGLASYEQYF.

This chain uses TRBV5-1 with TRBJ2-1, with D possibly being TRBD1 (6 bases). CDR1 and CDR2 (germline): SGHRS, YFSETQ. The length of the CDR3 is 16 residues. V gave up 4 bases and J gave up 0 bases, with 14 bases separating them. This chain's CDR3 is CASSRGQSGSYNEQFF. The CDR3 region has the DNA TGCGCCAGCAGCCGCGGACAGTCGGGCTCCTACAATGAGCAGTTCTTC.

CDR3 sequence: CASSSSSGGTYEQYF. The CDR3 nucleotides read TGTGCCAGCAGCTCCTCTAGCGGGGGCACCTACGAGCAGTACTTC. This chain uses TRBV11-3 with TRBJ2-7; TRBD2 matches at 10 bases. The CDR3 runs to 15 residues. Germline V gene lookup returns CDR1 SGHNT and CDR2 YENEEA. The ends lost 4 bases at V and 2 bases at J; junction bases unmatched: 5.

This clonotype was observed a few times. The V gene is TRBV6-5, the J gene TRBJ2-4; maybe TRBD2 (6 bases). V was trimmed by 8 bases and J by 9 bases, leaving 17 bases between them. CDR3 size: 13 residues. CDR1 is MNHEY, CDR2 SVGAGI, per germline. The CDR3 DNA reads TGTGCCAGCCACCGGGACTCCGCGGGCATTCAGTACTTC. Amino acids: CASHRDSAGIQYF.

This clonotype was counted between two and nine times. The chain recombines TRBV5-1 with TRBJ2-1, with TRBD2 matching 8 bases. Germline V gene data show CDR1 as SGHRS and CDR2 as YFSETQ. The junction had 10 bases not matched to a gene; V was cut back by 4 bases and J by 7 bases. The CDR3 is 15 amino acids. Written as DNA, the CDR3 is TGCGCCAGCAGCCGTGACGGACTAGCTGAAAATGAGCAGTTCTTC. This sequence encodes CASSRDGLAENEQFF.

The sample holds many counts of this clonotype. The rearrangement links TRBV7-2 to TRBJ2-1, with TRBD2 identical over 11 bases. Trimming cost V 4 bases and J 1 base; bases outside gene matches: 6. CDR1 and CDR2 (germline): SGHTA, FQGNSA. This CDR3 is built from 17 residues. In DNA, the CDR3 is TGTGCCAGCAGCTATACGACTAGCGGGGCATCCTACAATGAGCAGTTCTTC. This translates into CASSYTTSGASYNEQFF.

This clonotype was detected a few times. This chain links TRBV3-1 with TRBJ2-3; no firm D call. The germline V and J ends were trimmed by 3 bases and 2 bases, with 3 bases remaining between them. There are 12 residues in the CDR3. Germline loops: CDR1 LGHDT, CDR2 YNNKEL (reference sequence). The chain's CDR3 is CASSHATDTQYF. CDR3 in DNA: TGTGCCAGCAGCCATGCCACAGATACGCAGTATTTT.

This clonotype has just a few counts. CDR3 protein: CASSLAGGEFYEQYF. The CDR3 nucleotides read TGCGCCAGCAGCTTGGCAGGGGGCGAATTCTACGAGCAGTACTTC. The rearrangement joins TRBV5-1 to TRBJ2-7; TRBD1 matches at 8 bases. The germline V gene encodes CDR1 SGHRS and CDR2 YFSETQ. The V gene end was trimmed by 0 bases and the J gene end by 3 bases; junction bases not matched to a gene: 5. The CDR3 totals 15 residues. The full variable domain, in which reference TRBV5-1 and TRBJ2-7 provide the parts outside the CDR3, is KAGVTQTPRYLIKTRGQQVTLSCSPISGHRSVSWYQQTPGQGLQFLFEYFSETQRNKGNFPGRFSGRQFSNSRSEMNVSTLELGDSALYLCASSLAGGEFYEQYFGPGTRLTVT.

This chain connects TRBV4-3 to TRBJ1-2; 9 bases are a match to TRBD1. This CDR3 is built from 16 residues. Trimming removed 2 bases from V and 4 bases from J; junction bases left unmatched: 8. The germline gives CDR1 LGHNA, CDR2 YSLEER. The CDR3 loop reads CASSQHRTGELYGYTF. CDR3 nucleotides: TGCGCCAGCAGCCAACATCGGACAGGGGAACTCTATGGCTACACCTTC.

This clonotype was seen a few times. V usage is TRBV7-9 and J usage is TRBJ2-3, with a tentative D call TRBD2 (5 bases). This CDR3 spans 15 amino acids. Germline V gene lookup returns CDR1 SEHNR and CDR2 FQNEAQ (reference sequence). Trimming shortened V by 2 bases and J by 0 bases, and 9 bases separated the two germline ends. CDR3 sequence reads: CASSLLSGSTDTQYF. The CDR3 nucleotides read TGTGCCAGCAGCTTATTGAGCGGAAGCACAGATACGCAGTATTTT. Supplemented by reference TRBV7-9 and TRBJ2-3, the full variable domain reads DTGVSQNPRHKITKRGQNVTFRCDPISEHNRLYWYRQTLGQGPEFLTYFQNEAQLEKSRLLSDRFSAERPKGSFSTLEIQRTEQGDSAMYLCASSLLSGSTDTQYFGPGTRLTVL.

This clonotype occurred a few times. The chain couples TRBV4-1 to TRBJ2-7; D is possibly TRBD1 (5 bases). CDR1 and CDR2 from the germline V gene are MGHRA and YSYEKL. This CDR3 is 16 amino acids long. Between the trimmed V and J ends, which lost 4 bases and 1 base, there was a span of 17 bases. CDR3 residues: CASSPVEKGRSYEQYF. DNA of the CDR3: TGCGCCAGCAGCCCCGTTGAGAAGGGGCGATCCTACGAGCAGTACTTC.

There are many counts of this clonotype. One junction end does not reproduce the germline sequence, and a read error may be involved. This sequence joins TRBV24-1 and TRBJ2-3, with a tentative D call TRBD2 (7 bases). CDR3 length equals 15 residues. Germline CDR1 KGHDR, CDR2 SFDVKD. The CDR3 DNA sequence: TGTGCCATCAGTGAGGGGGGGCAAGGCACAGATACGCAGTATTTT. It specifies CAISEGGQGTDTQYF.

This clonotype appeared once. The CDR3 DNA reads as TGCAGCGTTACGAACACATTACAGGGGGGGCTTGAGCAGTTCTTC. This encodes CSVTNTLQGGLEQFF. The chain carries TRBV29-1 and TRBJ2-1; D may be TRBD1 (8 bases). This CDR3 comprises 15 residues. Trimming stripped 5 bases from V and 9 bases from J, with 23 bases between. The germline V gene has CDR1 SQVTM and CDR2 ANQGSEA.